These 13 T cell receptor beta chains share one sample of origin, sequenced in a study of blood T cell repertoires in COVID-19 (dated by TCRdb to 2019 to 2021). The library was produced with the immunoSEQ multiplex PCR assay. TCRdb mirrors the immuneACCESS table, restricted to in-frame sequences. Some clones are absent from its copies; in checked studies, under half trace to an unresolved V gene, and the reason for the others is unknown. Present in this sample are approximately 180,000 clones, around nine tenths of which were seen just once. The ten largest clonotypes hold around an eighth of the sample. Material for sequencing was peripheral blood. All receptors derive from a woman aged 70 to 79 with COVID-19, enrolled during active disease.

This sequence joins TRBV12-3 or TRBV12-4 and TRBJ1-1; 8 bases match TRBD1. The CDR3 sequence is 13 residues long. The V gene end was trimmed by 7 bases and the J gene end by 5 bases; junction bases not matched to a gene: 6. This CDR3 is CASTRQGRTEAFF. In DNA, the CDR3 is TGTGCCAGCACACGACAGGGGAGGACTGAAGCTTTCTTT.

CDR3 coding DNA: TGTGCCAGCAGAAAAACCGTTGGGACAGTCAGCAATCAGCCCCAGCATTTT. Translated, it gives CASRKTVGTVSNQPQHF. The rearrangement links TRBV28 to TRBJ1-5; 7 nucleotides align to TRBD1. The germline V gene encodes CDR1 MDHEN and CDR2 SYDVKM. This CDR3 has 17 residues. V shed 6 bases and J 1 base; nucleotides not matched to a gene: 12.

CDR3 sequence: CASSELGGPYNEQFF. The CDR3 coding sequence is TGTGCCAGCAGTGAACTGGGAGGACCCTACAATGAGCAGTTCTTC. The chain has TRBV6-1 and TRBJ2-1; D possibly corresponds to TRBD2 (6 bases). Per the germline V gene, CDR1 is MNHNS and CDR2 is SASEGT. V shed 2 bases and J shed 2 bases, with 10 bases lying between them. CDR3 length: 15 amino acids.

V and J are TRBV28 and TRBJ1-5, with no clear D. Germline CDR1 MDHEN, CDR2 SYDVKM. V lost 3 bases and J 4 bases, leaving 13 bases between the germline ends. This CDR3 spans 15 amino acids. CDR3 sequence (DNA): TGTGCCAGCAGTTTGGCAGGATTTGGGAATCAGCCCCAGCATTTT. Encoded protein: CASSLAGFGNQPQHF.

CDR3 amino acids: CASNTGNSNQPQHF. The CDR3 DNA reads as TGTGCCAGCAATACAGGGAATAGCAATCAGCCCCAGCATTTT. J is TRBJ1-5 and V is TRBV6-5, with D tentatively TRBD1 (6 bases). The CDR3 contains 14 residues. Per germline, CDR1 MNHEY and CDR2 SVGAGI. Deletions cut 7 bases from V and 0 bases from J, with 10 bases between.

This chain connects TRBV30 to TRBJ1-5; 10 positions match TRBD1. The J segment lost 4 bases and the V segment lost 5 bases, leaving 5 bases of the junction unmatched. Germline CDR1 reads GTSNPN; CDR2 reads SVGIG (reference sequence). The CDR3 has 14 amino acids. The CDR3 protein is CAWGGTGDNQPQHF. CDR3 bases: TGTGCCTGGGGAGGGACAGGGGATAATCAGCCCCAGCATTTT.

The rearrangement uses TRBV12-3 or TRBV12-4 and TRBJ1-1; a weak D match, TRBD1 (5 bases). V was clipped by 6 bases and J by 3 bases, with 8 bases between them. The CDR3 covers 12 residues. The CDR3 sequence: CASSKTDTEAFF. The DNA of the CDR3 is TGTGCCAGCAGCAAGACAGACACTGAAGCTTTCTTT.

The chain joins TRBV5-1 to TRBJ2-1, with TRBD1 matching 7 bases. The CDR3 is made up of 16 amino acids. V shed 5 bases and J 6 bases; nucleotides not matched to a gene: 14. CDR1 is SGHRS, CDR2 YFSETQ, per germline. In nucleotides, the CDR3 is TGCGCCAGCAGTCCCTTTCCTGGACAGGCCACCAATGAGCAGTTCTTC. It encodes CASSPFPGQATNEQFF.

The gene calls are TRBV5-5 and TRBJ1-2, with TRBD1 as a possible D gene (5 bases). This CDR3 contains 15 residues. Germline CDR1 and CDR2: SGHKS and YYEKEE (reference sequence). V lost 0 bases and J lost 5, with 14 bases in between. DNA of the CDR3: TGTGCCAGCAGCTTGGGGACATCCATGGGGTATGGCTACACCTTC. Translating it yields CASSLGTSMGYGYTF.

This chain connects TRBV7-6 to TRBJ1-1, with D hard to call. Germline CDR1 SGHVS, CDR2 FNYEAQ. The CDR3 extends over 13 amino acids. Trimming pared 1 base from V and 5 bases from J, leaving 8 bases between. CDR3 residues: CASSLVWETEAFF. Here the CDR3 DNA reads TGTGCCAGCAGCTTAGTGTGGGAGACTGAAGCTTTCTTT.

The chain carries TRBV15 and TRBJ1-2; D gene uncertain. The CDR3 runs to 13 residues. Germline V lookup: CDR1 LNHNV, CDR2 YYDKDF (reference sequence). V was shortened by 2 bases and J by 3 bases, with 7 bases between the two germline ends. DNA of the CDR3: TGTGCCACCAGCAGACGACTTGACTATGGCTACACCTTC. Amino acid sequence: CATSRRLDYGYTF.

The chain carries TRBV19 and TRBJ2-7; D is perhaps TRBD1 (6 bases). V was trimmed by 5 bases and J by 3 bases, leaving 11 bases between them. This CDR3 has 13 residues. Germline assignment: CDR1 LNHDA and CDR2 SQIVND (reference sequence). CDR3 amino acids: CASSRQVSYEQYF. For the CDR3, the DNA is TGTGCCAGTAGTCGACAGGTTAGCTACGAGCAGTACTTC. Full variable domain (rest looked up from reference TRBV19 and TRBJ2-7): DGGITQSPKYLFRKEGQNVTLSCEQNLNHDAMYWYRQDPGQGLRLIYYSQIVNDFQKGDIAEGYSVSREKKESFPLTVTSAQKNPTAFYLCASSRQVSYEQYFGPGTRLTVT.

The chain uses TRBV5-1 and TRBJ2-2; 10 nucleotides align to TRBD2. The J segment lost 6 bases and the V segment lost 3 bases, leaving 11 bases of the junction unmatched. From germline, CDR1 is SGHRS and CDR2 YFSETQ. The CDR3 is 17 residues long. CDR3 nucleotides: TGCGCCAGCAGCTCGATCCCTAGCGGGAGTCGAGCCGGGGAGCTGTTTTTT. Translating it yields CASSSIPSGSRAGELFF.